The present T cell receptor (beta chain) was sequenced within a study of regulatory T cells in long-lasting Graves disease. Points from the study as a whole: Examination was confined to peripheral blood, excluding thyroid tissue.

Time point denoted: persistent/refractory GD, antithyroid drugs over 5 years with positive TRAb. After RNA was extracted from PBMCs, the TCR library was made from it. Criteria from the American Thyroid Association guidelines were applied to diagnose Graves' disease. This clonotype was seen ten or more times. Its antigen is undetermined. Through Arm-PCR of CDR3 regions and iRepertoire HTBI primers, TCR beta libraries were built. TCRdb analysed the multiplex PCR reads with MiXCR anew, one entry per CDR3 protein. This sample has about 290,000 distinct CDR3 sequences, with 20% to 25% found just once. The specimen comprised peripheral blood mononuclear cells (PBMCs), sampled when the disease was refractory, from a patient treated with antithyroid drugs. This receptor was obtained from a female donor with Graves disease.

In nucleotides, the CDR3 is TGTGCCAGCAGCCAAGATCCCGGGACCGCATATGGCTACACCTTC. Protein sequence: CASSQDPGTAYGYTF. The V call is TRBV3-1, the J call TRBJ1-2, with D perhaps TRBD1 (5 bases). The CDR3 is 15 residues long. Trimming took off 0 bases at V and 5 bases at J, with 13 bases between the two ends. Germline-derived CDR1 and CDR2 are LGHDT and YNNKEL (reference sequence).